These 23 T cell receptor beta chains were all obtained from the same sample, sequenced in a study of blood T cell repertoires in COVID-19 (dated by TCRdb to 2018 to 2020). The protocol used for the library was the immunoSEQ multiplex PCR assay. TCRdb took this table from immuneACCESS and kept in-frame rearrangements with V and J called. Such tables lack part of the clones; where checked against another copy, unresolved V genes explain under half of the gap, and the rest is unexplained. The sample table lists 200,000 to 250,000 clones, approximately 90% of them with a count of one. The ten largest make up under 14% of the sample. Sequenced input: PBMCs or T cells enriched from blood (not recorded which). These receptors were obtained from a man aged 25-45 years who had recovered from COVID-19.

As concerns this clone: The same CDR3 also results from other DNA sequences found in this sample. The chain combines TRBV6-5 with TRBJ1-5, with a possible D match to TRBD1 (5 bases). V was trimmed by 0 bases and J by 2 bases, leaving 5 bases between them. Germline V gives CDR1 MNHEY, CDR2 SVGAGI. CDR3 length: 14 amino acids. CDR3 nucleotide sequence: TGTGCCAGCAGTTACTCAGGGGGCAATCAGCCCCAGCATTTT. Translating gives CASSYSGGNQPQHF.

The rearrangement links TRBV25-1 to TRBJ1-3; 10 bases fit TRBD1. The germline V gene encodes CDR1 MGHDK and CDR2 SYGVNS. This CDR3 has 13 amino acids. J gave up 4 bases and V 6 bases, and 0 bases lay outside the gene matches. The CDR3 is CASRDRGGNTIYF. The CDR3 nucleotides read TGTGCCAGCAGGGACAGGGGGGGAAACACCATATATTTT.

J is TRBJ1-2 and V is TRBV19; TRBD1 matches 7 bases. The length of the CDR3 is 15 residues. Germline V gene lookup returns CDR1 LNHDA and CDR2 SQIVND (reference sequence). J lost 4 bases, V lost 5 bases, and 10 bases had no gene match. The chain's CDR3 is CASSLTGQLAYGYTF. In nucleotides, the CDR3 is TGTGCCAGTAGTCTCACGGGACAGCTGGCCTATGGCTACACCTTC.

The J gene is TRBJ2-1, the V gene TRBV9; 7 positions match TRBD1. V lost 5 bases and J lost 5; bases outside the gene matches: 19. CDR3 length equals 18 residues. Per the germline V gene, CDR1 is SGDLS and CDR2 is YYNGEE. For the CDR3, the DNA is TGTGCCAGCAGTAAAACCCCGATGACAGGGAAATCGAACAATGAGCAGTTCTTC. Translated, it gives CASSKTPMTGKSNNEQFF.

The chain links TRBV12-5 to TRBJ2-2; D gene unclear. Germline V lookup: CDR1 LGHNT, CDR2 FRNRAP. V was cut by 2 bases and J by 5 bases, with 6 bases left in between. CDR3 size: 13 residues. CDR3 protein: CASGLTLTGELFF. The CDR3 DNA follows: TGTGCTAGTGGTTTGACTCTGACCGGGGAGCTGTTTTTT. The full variable domain, in which reference TRBV12-5 and TRBJ2-2 provide the parts outside the CDR3, is DARVTQTPRHKVTEMGQEVTMRCQPILGHNTVFWYRQTMMQGLELLAYFRNRAPLDDSGMPKDRFSAEMPDATLATLKIQPSEPRDSAVYFCASGLTLTGELFFGEGSRLTVL.

Points on this clone: The sample holds other DNA sequences that translate to the same CDR3. The gene calls are TRBV30 and TRBJ1-5; 8 bases match TRBD1. J gave up 7 bases and V 3 bases, and 8 bases lay outside the gene matches. The CDR3 loop spans 14 amino acids. CDR1 GTSNPN and CDR2 SVGIG come from the germline V gene (reference sequence). Here the CDR3 reads CAWSVLQGGQPQHF. The DNA of the CDR3 is TGTGCCTGGAGCGTACTACAGGGGGGGCAGCCCCAGCATTTT.

The V and J genes are TRBV12-3 or TRBV12-4 and TRBJ2-2; the D is unclear. The V end was cut by 5 bases, the J end by 7 bases, with 11 bases between. This CDR3 is built from 13 residues. CDR3 loop: CASSLNSIGELFF. In nucleotides, the CDR3 is TGTGCCAGCAGTCTCAACAGCATCGGGGAGCTGTTTTTT.

This sequence joins TRBV9 and TRBJ1-6; 7 bases match TRBD1. CDR1 is SGDLS, CDR2 YYNGEE, per germline. The CDR3 extends over 17 amino acids. V trimming: 4 bases; J trimming: 7 bases; junction bases outside the gene matches: 14. The CDR3 spells CASSPHSTGTANSPLHF. DNA for the CDR3: TGTGCCAGCAGCCCCCATTCTACCGGGACAGCAAATTCACCCCTCCACTTT.

The J gene is TRBJ2-7, the V gene TRBV6-5; D is undetermined. Germline CDR1 is MNHEY and CDR2 is SVGAGI. This CDR3 is built from 15 residues. V lost 6 bases and J 0 bases, leaving 15 bases between the germline ends. Here the CDR3 DNA reads TGTGCCAGCAGAGCGACCCTCGCCAGCTCCTACGAGCAGTACTTC. Translated, it gives CASRATLASSYEQYF.

The rearrangement uses TRBV24-1 and TRBJ2-2; 9 nucleotides agree with TRBD1. The CDR3 length is 15 residues. J lost 5 bases, V lost 6 bases, and 6 bases had no gene match. The germline gives CDR1 KGHDR, CDR2 SFDVKD. CDR3 protein: CATSPKGQGTGELFF. DNA of the CDR3: TGTGCCACCAGTCCCAAAGGACAGGGGACCGGGGAGCTGTTTTTT.

The CDR3 sequence is CASSQGLLLAGAGYEQYF. In DNA, the CDR3 is TGTGCCAGCAGCCAAGGTTTGTTGTTAGCGGGAGCGGGCTACGAGCAGTACTTC. The rearrangement joins TRBV3-1 (or the pseudogene TRBV3-2) to TRBJ2-7, with 9 bases identical to TRBD2. Trimming removed 1 base from V and 3 bases from J; junction bases left unmatched: 13. The CDR3 spans 18 residues. Germline V gene data show CDR1 as LGHDT and CDR2 as YNNKEL (reference sequence).

This chain links TRBV4-1 with TRBJ1-3, with D tentatively TRBD1 (5 bases). This CDR3 spans 15 amino acids. Germline V gene lookup returns CDR1 MGHRA and CDR2 YSYEKL. The V gene lost 4 bases and the J gene lost 0 bases, with 10 bases spanning the gap. The CDR3 DNA sequence: TGCGCCAGCAGCCCCCAGGGTTACTCTGGAAACACCATATATTTT. Amino acids: CASSPQGYSGNTIYF.

This clone has just a few counts. This sequence joins TRBV29-1 and TRBJ1-5; TRBD1 matches 7 bases. The length of the CDR3 is 16 residues. From germline, CDR1 is SQVTM and CDR2 ANQGSEA. V gave up 4 bases and J gave up 5 bases; unmatched junction bases: 14. The DNA of the CDR3 is TGCAGCGTTGTGCAAAATGGGCAGGGGGGAGATCAGCCCCAGCATTTT. This sequence encodes CSVVQNGQGGDQPQHF.

J is TRBJ1-2 and V is TRBV7-8; D is ambiguous. The germline CDR1 and CDR2 sequences are SGHVS and FQNEAQ. V lost 1 base, J lost 3 bases, and 12 bases lay in between. The CDR3 loop spans 15 amino acids. CDR3 sequence reads: CASSLGPGMDYGYTF. The DNA of the CDR3 is TGTGCCAGCAGCTTAGGGCCGGGGATGGACTATGGCTACACCTTC. The full variable domain, rest sourced from reference TRBV7-8 and TRBJ1-2, is GAGVSQSPRYKVAKRGQDVALRCDPISGHVSLFWYQQALGQGPEFLTYFQNEAQLDKSGLPSDRFFAERPEGSVSTLKIQRTQQEDSAVYLCASSLGPGMDYGYTFGSGTRLTVV.

The chain couples TRBV28 to TRBJ2-3; D is unclear. Germline-derived CDR1 and CDR2 are MDHEN and SYDVKM. The CDR3 extends over 15 amino acids. Trimming removed 6 bases from V and 3 bases from J, with 16 bases in between. CDR3 DNA sequence: TGTGCCAGCAGAACCTGGCAGGAATCAACAGATACGCAGTATTTT. Residues: CASRTWQESTDTQYF.

This chain uses TRBV28 with TRBJ1-5; D gene uncertain. Trimming pared 5 bases from V and 4 bases from J, leaving 12 bases between. Germline CDR1 is MDHEN and CDR2 is SYDVKM. The CDR3 has 14 residues. CDR3 sequence (DNA): TGTGCCAGCAGTCCTTTAGAGCGGAATCAGCCCCAGCATTTT. Its translation: CASSPLERNQPQHF.

The chain is built from TRBV6-5 and TRBJ2-7, with D maybe TRBD1 (6 bases). Per the germline V gene, CDR1 is MNHEY and CDR2 is SVGAGI. Trimming shortened V by 2 bases and J by 4 bases, and 12 bases separated the two germline ends. This CDR3 spans 14 amino acids. CDR3 sequence (DNA): TGTGCCAGCAGTTACGCCCAGGGGTCGTACGAGCAGTACTTC. Translating it yields CASSYAQGSYEQYF.

This sequence joins TRBV30 and TRBJ1-4, with D unresolved. This CDR3 has 13 amino acids. V was pared by 8 bases and J by 7 bases, with 17 bases between. CDR1 is GTSNPN and CDR2 is SVGIG in the germline V gene (reference sequence). CDR3 DNA sequence: TGTGCCGGAGAGGGAGGGCGGGGTGAAAAACTGTTTTTT. Translated, it gives CAGEGGRGEKLFF.

The rearrangement joins TRBV5-6 to TRBJ2-2, with TRBD1 identical over 8 bases. The length of the CDR3 is 15 residues. Germline CDR1 SGHDT, CDR2 YYEEEE. J lost 5 bases, V lost 2 bases, and 5 bases had no gene match. CDR3 coding DNA: TGTGCCAGCAGCTTTATCAACAGGGGGACCGGGGAGCTGTTTTTT. This codes for CASSFINRGTGELFF.

The chain joins TRBV7-9 to TRBJ2-7; 7 bases agree with TRBD2. Germline CDR1 and CDR2: SEHNR and FQNEAQ (reference sequence). With V trimmed by 5 bases and J by 4 bases, 2 bases remained unmatched. The CDR3 runs to 12 residues. CDR3 region: CASSVLAYEQYF. CDR3 coding DNA: TGTGCCAGCAGCGTACTAGCGTACGAGCAGTACTTC.

This clone was counted once. The chain is built from TRBV6-2 or TRBV6-3 and TRBJ1-2, with 8 bases matching TRBD1. V was clipped by 5 bases and J by 8 bases; unmatched bases: 7. CDR1 and CDR2 from the germline V gene are MNHEY and SVGEGT. The CDR3 sequence is 13 residues long. The CDR3 spells CASSARGRRGYTF. In DNA, the CDR3 is TGTGCCAGCAGTGCCAGGGGGCGCAGAGGCTACACCTTC.

The J gene is TRBJ1-5, the V gene TRBV27, with 10 nucleotides matching TRBD1. This CDR3 comprises 16 residues. Germline values: CDR1 MNHEY, CDR2 SMNVEV (reference sequence). Trimming at V came to 5 bases and at J to 6 bases, leaving 10 bases not matched to a gene. The CDR3 DNA reads TGTGCCAGCAGTAATTTTAGGGACAGGGGTTTTCAGCCCCAGCATTTT. It codes for CASSNFRDRGFQPQHF.

V gene TRBV28 combines with J gene TRBJ2-7; D possibly corresponds to TRBD1 (5 bases). The CDR3 is 15 amino acids. Deletions cut 5 bases from V and 1 base from J, with 15 bases between. CDR1 is MDHEN, CDR2 SYDVKM, per germline. In nucleotides, the CDR3 is TGTGCCAGCAGTAGCCCCCCGACAGCTTCCTACGAGCAGTACTTC. This sequence encodes CASSSPPTASYEQYF.